What follows are 9 T cell receptor beta chains derived from one specimen sequenced in a study of blood T cell repertoires in COVID-19. The table came from immunoSEQ multiplex PCR; TCRdb's copy has only in-frame clones and leaves some out. The sample shows approximately 50,000 clones, roughly four fifths of them seen only once. Specimen: peripheral blood. All receptors come from a man between 60 and 70 years old with COVID-19, enrolled during active disease.

The rearrangement joins TRBV5-1 to TRBJ2-1; a weak D match, TRBD1 (5 bases). CDR1 is SGHRS and CDR2 is YFSETQ in the germline V gene. The CDR3 covers 15 residues. Trimming left V 4 bases short and J 8 bases short, with 19 bases between. CDR3 bases: TGCGCCAGCAGCACAGGACCGACCGTTTTGCATGAGCAGTTCTTC. This translates into CASSTGPTVLHEQFF. Combining the CDR3 with reference TRBV5-1 and TRBJ2-1 gives the whole variable domain KAGVTQTPRYLIKTRGQQVTLSCSPISGHRSVSWYQQTPGQGLQFLFEYFSETQRNKGNFPGRFSGRQFSNSRSEMNVSTLELGDSALYLCASSTGPTVLHEQFFGPGTRLTVL.

This sequence joins TRBV4-2 and TRBJ2-5; D possibly corresponds to TRBD2 (7 bases). Trimming shortened V by 0 bases and J by 5 bases, and 19 bases separated the two germline ends. The CDR3 runs 17 residues. Germline assignment: CDR1 LGHNA and CDR2 YNFKEQ. The CDR3, as DNA: TGTGCCAGCAGCCAAGAGTCAGGCGGGGGCCCCTGGGAGACCCAGTACTTC. Amino acid sequence: CASSQESGGGPWETQYF.

Here the CDR3 reads CASSGGAGGLDEQYF. As DNA, the CDR3 is TGTGCCAGCAGCGGTGGAGCGGGGGGGCTCGACGAGCAGTACTTC. The V and J genes are TRBV11-2 and TRBJ2-7; the match to TRBD2 covers 10 bases. The CDR3 runs to 15 residues. Germline lookup yields CDR1 SGHAT and CDR2 FQNNGV. After removal of 5 bases from V and 5 bases from J, the junction contained 9 bases not matched to a gene. The full variable domain, completed using reference TRBV11-2 and TRBJ2-7, is EAGVAQSPRYKIIEKRQSVAFWCNPISGHATLYWYQQILGQGPKLLIQFQNNGVVDDSQLPKDRFSAERLKGVDSTLKIQPAKLEDSAVYLCASSGGAGGLDEQYFGPGTRLTVT.

This chain uses TRBV4-2 with TRBJ1-6; 7 nucleotides match TRBD1. Germline values: CDR1 LGHNA, CDR2 YNFKEQ. The CDR3 length is 15 residues. The junction had 5 bases not matched to a gene; V was cut back by 0 bases and J by 9 bases. CDR3 in amino acids: CASSQDPRGSSPLHF. For the CDR3, the DNA is TGTGCCAGCAGCCAAGATCCCAGGGGGAGTTCACCCCTCCACTTT.

The gene calls are TRBV18 and TRBJ1-5; TRBD1 might be the D (5 bases). The V gene's germline CDR1 is KGHSH and CDR2 LQKENI. The CDR3 runs to 14 residues. V was pared by 2 bases and J by 2 bases, with 7 bases between. The CDR3 spells CASSPTGGNQPQHF. The CDR3 DNA follows: TGTGCCAGCTCACCAACGGGGGGCAATCAGCCCCAGCATTTT.

This clone showed up just once. The chain combines TRBV5-1 with TRBJ2-3; 8 positions match TRBD1. The CDR3 has 15 amino acids. V shed 3 bases, J shed 6 bases, and the junction held 9 bases outside the gene matches. CDR1 and CDR2 (germline): SGHRS, YFSETQ. CDR3 DNA: TGCGCCAGCAGCTCAGCGACAGGGGCAGGTGATACGCAGTATTTT. It specifies CASSSATGAGDTQYF.

This chain connects TRBV7-9 to TRBJ2-7, with 8 positions matching TRBD1. The CDR3 runs 15 residues. V was clipped by 5 bases and J by 3 bases; unmatched bases: 9. CDR1 and CDR2 from the germline V gene are SEHNR and FQNEAQ (reference sequence). The CDR3 sequence: CASSPTTGTGYEQYF. The CDR3 DNA is TGTGCCAGCAGCCCTACCACCGGGACAGGCTACGAGCAGTACTTC.

Comments on this clone: Germline is not matched at one junction end, which may reflect a read error. This chain joins TRBV19 and TRBJ2-1; 7 nucleotides line up with TRBD2. CDR3 size: 14 residues. CDR1 and CDR2 from the germline V gene are LNHDA and SQIVND (reference sequence). Here the CDR3 reads CASSSQRREEFQVF. The CDR3 nucleotides are TGTGCCAGTAGTTCCCAGCGCCGGGAGGAGTTTCAGGTCTTC.

This chain connects TRBV7-8 to TRBJ1-1; 7 bases line up with TRBD1. The CDR3 sequence is 19 residues long. The V segment lost 1 base and the J segment 0 bases; nucleotides outside the gene matches: 14. The germline V gene encodes CDR1 SGHVS and CDR2 FQNEAQ. In nucleotides, the CDR3 is TGTGCCAGCAGCTTAGGAAAAGGGGGCTTTACGCTGATGAACACTGAAGCTTTCTTT. Protein sequence: CASSLGKGGFTLMNTEAFF.